The rows below give T cell receptor beta chains drawn from one sample of a study of beta chain features in type 1 diabetes. Method: immunoSEQ multiplex PCR; TCRdb's copy keeps in-frame clones and lacks some. Of some 240,000 clones detected, more than 15% appear once; the ten largest clones hold about 0.092%. Sequencing was performed on naive CD4+ T cells from blood. The receptors come from a man aged 25 to 45 with type 1 diabetes. CDR3s include the opening cysteine and the closing phenylalanine or tryptophan. The D gene is left open where the match is weak. Where a row states a size, it is once, few, many or the class of an expanded clone; other rows omit it.

- - TRBJ2-1 TRBV6-5 CASSREMESYNEQFF TGTGCCAGCAGTAGGGAGATGGAGTCCTACAATGAGCAGTTCTTC
TRBD1 - TRBJ1-2 TRBV27 CASSPDRGLTNGYTF TGTGCCAGCAGCCCGGACAGGGGGCTAACCAATGGCTACACCTTC
- few TRBJ2-5 TRBV29-1 CSVEGRLQQETQYF TGCAGCGTTGAGGGTAGGCTTCAACAAGAGACCCAGTACTTC
TRBD2 - TRBJ2-3 TRBV30 CAWTSGADTQYF TGTGCCTGGACTAGCGGGGCAGATACGCAGTATTTT
- - TRBJ2-7 TRBV30 CAWSAWTQTYEQYF TGTGCCTGGAGTGCCTGGACACAGACCTACGAGCAGTACTTC
- few TRBJ2-3 TRBV5-1 CASSLGPIPDTQYF TGCGCCAGCAGCTTGGGCCCTATCCCAGATACGCAGTATTTT
- - TRBJ2-1 TRBV30 CAWSPSGAGYNEQFF TGTGCCTGGAGTCCCTCAGGGGCGGGGTACAATGAGCAGTTCTTC
TRBD1 few TRBJ1-2 TRBV7-9 CASSLEDGGQGGYTF TGTGCCAGCAGCTTAGAGGATGGGGGACAGGGCGGCTACACCTTC
TRBD2 few TRBJ2-7 TRBV9 CASSGASGSYEQYF TGTGCCAGCAGCGGAGCTAGCGGGAGCTACGAGCAGTACTTC
- few TRBJ2-1 TRBV11-1 CASSLESLTNEQFF TGTGCCAGCAGCTTAGAGTCGCTAACAAATGAGCAGTTCTTC
- few TRBJ2-1 TRBV19 CASLTGGEQFF TGTGCCAGTCTCACCGGTGGTGAGCAGTTCTTC
- - TRBJ1-4 TRBV9 CASSMRGTANEKLFF TGTGCCAGCAGCATGCGGGGCACGGCTAATGAAAAACTGTTTTTT
TRBD1 few TRBJ2-5 TRBV18 CASSPPGQGKETQYF TGTGCCAGCTCACCCCCGGGACAGGGCAAAGAGACCCAGTACTTC
TRBD1 - TRBJ1-1 TRBV28 CASSPVQGGAFF TGTGCCAGCAGTCCCGTTCAGGGGGGTGCTTTCTTT
- - TRBJ2-5 TRBV15 CATSRYQGTSETQYF TGTGCCACCAGCAGATACCAAGGGACTTCGGAGACCCAGTACTTC
- few TRBJ2-1 TRBV2 CASSVDEQFF TGTGCCAGCAGCGTGGATGAGCAGTTCTTC
TRBD2 - TRBJ2-1 TRBV5-6 CASSLAKRGLEGEQFF TGTGCCAGCAGCTTGGCCAAAAGGGGACTAGAGGGTGAGCAGTTCTTC
- few TRBJ2-6 TRBV9 CASSPMGLRSNVLTF TGTGCCAGCAGCCCCATGGGACTTCGGAGCAACGTCCTGACTTTC
TRBD1 - TRBJ1-2 TRBV30 CAWRLGQGTYGYTF TGTGCCTGGAGGTTGGGACAGGGAACCTATGGCTACACCTTC
- - TRBJ1-5 TRBV9 CASSVGVHSNQPQHF TGTGCCAGCAGCGTAGGTGTACATAGCAATCAGCCCCAGCATTTT
TRBD1 few TRBJ2-3 TRBV19 CASRMGTGGTDTQYF TGTGCCAGTCGCATGGGGACAGGGGGCACAGATACGCAGTATTTT
TRBD2 few TRBJ2-3 TRBV7-2 CASSLVAGGGDTQYF TGTGCCAGCAGCTTAGTGGCGGGAGGCGGGGATACGCAGTATTTT
- - TRBJ2-5 TRBV28 CASSPPGHAAGTQYF TGTGCCAGCAGTCCACCCGGACACGCCGCGGGGACCCAGTACTTC
- few TRBJ2-7 TRBV30 CAWKTAGARNEQYF TGTGCCTGGAAAACGGCGGGGGCGCGTAACGAGCAGTACTTC